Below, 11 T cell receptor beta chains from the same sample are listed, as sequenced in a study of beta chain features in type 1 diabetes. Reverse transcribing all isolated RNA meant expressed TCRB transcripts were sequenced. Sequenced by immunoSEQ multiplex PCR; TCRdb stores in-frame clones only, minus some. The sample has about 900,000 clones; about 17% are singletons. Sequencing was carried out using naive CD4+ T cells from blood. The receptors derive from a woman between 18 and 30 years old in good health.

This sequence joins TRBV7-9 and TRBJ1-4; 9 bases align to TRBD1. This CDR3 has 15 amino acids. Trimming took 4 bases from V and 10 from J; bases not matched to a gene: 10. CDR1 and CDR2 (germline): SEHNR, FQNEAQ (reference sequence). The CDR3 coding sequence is TGTGCCAGCAGCTCAACCGGGACAGGGCGCGCAAAACTGTTTTTT. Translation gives CASSSTGTGRAKLFF.

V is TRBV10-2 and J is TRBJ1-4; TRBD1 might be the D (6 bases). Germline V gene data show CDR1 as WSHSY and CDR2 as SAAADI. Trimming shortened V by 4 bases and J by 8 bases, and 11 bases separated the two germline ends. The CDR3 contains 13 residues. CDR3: CASSGGAGEKLFF. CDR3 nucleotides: TGCGCCAGCAGTGGGGGGGCTGGGGAAAAACTGTTTTTT.

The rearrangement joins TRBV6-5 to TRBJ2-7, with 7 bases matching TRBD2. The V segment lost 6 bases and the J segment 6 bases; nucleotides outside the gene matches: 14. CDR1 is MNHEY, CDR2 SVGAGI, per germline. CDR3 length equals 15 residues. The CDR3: CASRTVAGYGGEQYF. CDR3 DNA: TGTGCCAGCAGAACGGTAGCGGGTTATGGTGGCGAGCAGTACTTC.

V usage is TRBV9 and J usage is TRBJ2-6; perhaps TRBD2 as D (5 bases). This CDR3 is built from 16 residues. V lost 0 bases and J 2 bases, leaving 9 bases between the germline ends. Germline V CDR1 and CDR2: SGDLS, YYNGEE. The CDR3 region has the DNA TGTGCCAGCAGCGTAGTACCGGGAACTGGGGCCAACGTCCTGACTTTC. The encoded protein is CASSVVPGTGANVLTF.

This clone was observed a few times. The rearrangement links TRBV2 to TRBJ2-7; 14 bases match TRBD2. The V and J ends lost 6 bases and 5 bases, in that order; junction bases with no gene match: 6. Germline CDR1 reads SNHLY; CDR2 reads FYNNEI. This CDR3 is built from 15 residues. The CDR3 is CASRNGLAGGHEQYF. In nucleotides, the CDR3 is TGTGCCAGCAGGAATGGACTAGCGGGAGGCCACGAGCAGTACTTC.

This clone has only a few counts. The CDR3 region has the DNA TGTGCCAGCAGTGAAGCCCCTCGAAGTAGCGCTGAAGCTTTCTTT. This codes for CASSEAPRSSAEAFF. V and J are TRBV2 and TRBJ1-1; no firm D call. CDR3 length: 15 amino acids. V was trimmed by 0 bases and J by 6 bases, leaving 14 bases between them. Germline assignment: CDR1 SNHLY and CDR2 FYNNEI.

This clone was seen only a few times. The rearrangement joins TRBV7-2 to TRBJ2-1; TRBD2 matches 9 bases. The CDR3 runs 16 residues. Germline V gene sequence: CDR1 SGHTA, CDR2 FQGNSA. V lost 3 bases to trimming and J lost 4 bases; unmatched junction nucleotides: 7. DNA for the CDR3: TGTGCCAGCAGCTTCGGGCTAGCGGGATCTTACAATGAGCAGTTCTTC. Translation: CASSFGLAGSYNEQFF.

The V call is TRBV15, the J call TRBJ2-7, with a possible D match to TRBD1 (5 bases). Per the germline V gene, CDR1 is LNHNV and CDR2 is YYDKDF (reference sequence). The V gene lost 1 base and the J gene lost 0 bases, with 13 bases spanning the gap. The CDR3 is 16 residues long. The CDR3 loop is CATSRALGRSSYEQYF. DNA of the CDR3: TGTGCCACCAGCAGAGCCTTGGGGCGGAGCTCCTACGAGCAGTACTTC.

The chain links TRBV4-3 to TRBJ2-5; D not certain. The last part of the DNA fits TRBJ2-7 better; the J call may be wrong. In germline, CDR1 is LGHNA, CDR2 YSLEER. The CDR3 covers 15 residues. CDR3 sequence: CASSQENGFSYEQYF. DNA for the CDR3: TGCGCCAGCAGCCAAGAGAACGGGTTCTCCTACGAGCAGTACTTC.

The CDR3 here is CASSQRGTYSTDTQYF. The DNA of the CDR3 is TGTGCCAGCAGCCAACGCGGGACCTATAGCACAGATACGCAGTATTTT. The chain uses TRBV4-2 and TRBJ2-3, with D possibly being TRBD2 (6 bases). The CDR3 is 16 amino acids. CDR1 and CDR2 from the germline V gene are LGHNA and YNFKEQ. Trimming removed 2 bases at V and 0 bases at J, with 12 bases between.

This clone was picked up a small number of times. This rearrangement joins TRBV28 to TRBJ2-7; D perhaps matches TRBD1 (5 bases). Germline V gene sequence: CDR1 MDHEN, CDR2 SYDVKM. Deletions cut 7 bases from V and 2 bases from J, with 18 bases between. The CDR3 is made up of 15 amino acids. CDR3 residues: CASNPDSYPTYEQYF. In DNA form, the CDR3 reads TGTGCCAGCAACCCCGACAGTTACCCCACCTACGAGCAGTACTTC.